Below, one TCR beta chain is given with its context. The target antigen is unknown. The source of the sample is a study of shared clonotypes between healthy human individuals. Repertoires were generated with immunoSEQ multiplex PCR, while TCRdb's copy carries only in-frame clones and drops some. The table has millions of clones, 85% to 95% seen once. Findings and caveats of the study: The expectation was that sequencing depth would affect clonotype sharing among donors. Around 5.4% of naive CD4 clonotypes were common to a handful of donors.

With 4 bases removed from V and 2 bases from J, the gap between germline ends came to 8 bases. The germline CDR1 and CDR2 sequences are MDHEN and SYDVKM. The CDR3 loop spans 14 amino acids. The chain joins TRBV28 to TRBJ1-4, with a tentative D call TRBD1 (5 bases). The sample taken for sequencing was naive CD4+ T cells sorted from blood. Stated subset: CD45RA+ positively selected. The receptor was derived from a man between 18 and 35 years old in good health. The CDR3 nucleotides read TGTGCCAGCAGTTGGGGCGTTACTAATGAAAAACTGTTTTTT. Amino acids: CASSWGVTNEKLFF.